This T cell receptor (beta chain) was captured by sequencing in a study of blood T cell repertoires in COVID-19. Measured with immunoSEQ multiplex PCR; TCRdb has only the in-frame clones, and not every one. This sample has some 240,000 clones, with 80% to 90% found just once. The sequencing sample was made of peripheral blood. The sequence came from a man aged 50-59 years with active or convalescent COVID-19.

CDR3 sequence reads: CASRDRAGRNEQFF. The CDR3, as DNA: TGTGCCAGTAGGGACAGGGCCGGACGCAATGAGCAGTTCTTC. The chain joins TRBV19 to TRBJ2-1; 8 bases agree with TRBD1. V shed 6 bases, J shed 6 bases, and the junction held 7 bases outside the gene matches. In germline, CDR1 is LNHDA, CDR2 SQIVND (reference sequence). The CDR3 runs 14 residues.